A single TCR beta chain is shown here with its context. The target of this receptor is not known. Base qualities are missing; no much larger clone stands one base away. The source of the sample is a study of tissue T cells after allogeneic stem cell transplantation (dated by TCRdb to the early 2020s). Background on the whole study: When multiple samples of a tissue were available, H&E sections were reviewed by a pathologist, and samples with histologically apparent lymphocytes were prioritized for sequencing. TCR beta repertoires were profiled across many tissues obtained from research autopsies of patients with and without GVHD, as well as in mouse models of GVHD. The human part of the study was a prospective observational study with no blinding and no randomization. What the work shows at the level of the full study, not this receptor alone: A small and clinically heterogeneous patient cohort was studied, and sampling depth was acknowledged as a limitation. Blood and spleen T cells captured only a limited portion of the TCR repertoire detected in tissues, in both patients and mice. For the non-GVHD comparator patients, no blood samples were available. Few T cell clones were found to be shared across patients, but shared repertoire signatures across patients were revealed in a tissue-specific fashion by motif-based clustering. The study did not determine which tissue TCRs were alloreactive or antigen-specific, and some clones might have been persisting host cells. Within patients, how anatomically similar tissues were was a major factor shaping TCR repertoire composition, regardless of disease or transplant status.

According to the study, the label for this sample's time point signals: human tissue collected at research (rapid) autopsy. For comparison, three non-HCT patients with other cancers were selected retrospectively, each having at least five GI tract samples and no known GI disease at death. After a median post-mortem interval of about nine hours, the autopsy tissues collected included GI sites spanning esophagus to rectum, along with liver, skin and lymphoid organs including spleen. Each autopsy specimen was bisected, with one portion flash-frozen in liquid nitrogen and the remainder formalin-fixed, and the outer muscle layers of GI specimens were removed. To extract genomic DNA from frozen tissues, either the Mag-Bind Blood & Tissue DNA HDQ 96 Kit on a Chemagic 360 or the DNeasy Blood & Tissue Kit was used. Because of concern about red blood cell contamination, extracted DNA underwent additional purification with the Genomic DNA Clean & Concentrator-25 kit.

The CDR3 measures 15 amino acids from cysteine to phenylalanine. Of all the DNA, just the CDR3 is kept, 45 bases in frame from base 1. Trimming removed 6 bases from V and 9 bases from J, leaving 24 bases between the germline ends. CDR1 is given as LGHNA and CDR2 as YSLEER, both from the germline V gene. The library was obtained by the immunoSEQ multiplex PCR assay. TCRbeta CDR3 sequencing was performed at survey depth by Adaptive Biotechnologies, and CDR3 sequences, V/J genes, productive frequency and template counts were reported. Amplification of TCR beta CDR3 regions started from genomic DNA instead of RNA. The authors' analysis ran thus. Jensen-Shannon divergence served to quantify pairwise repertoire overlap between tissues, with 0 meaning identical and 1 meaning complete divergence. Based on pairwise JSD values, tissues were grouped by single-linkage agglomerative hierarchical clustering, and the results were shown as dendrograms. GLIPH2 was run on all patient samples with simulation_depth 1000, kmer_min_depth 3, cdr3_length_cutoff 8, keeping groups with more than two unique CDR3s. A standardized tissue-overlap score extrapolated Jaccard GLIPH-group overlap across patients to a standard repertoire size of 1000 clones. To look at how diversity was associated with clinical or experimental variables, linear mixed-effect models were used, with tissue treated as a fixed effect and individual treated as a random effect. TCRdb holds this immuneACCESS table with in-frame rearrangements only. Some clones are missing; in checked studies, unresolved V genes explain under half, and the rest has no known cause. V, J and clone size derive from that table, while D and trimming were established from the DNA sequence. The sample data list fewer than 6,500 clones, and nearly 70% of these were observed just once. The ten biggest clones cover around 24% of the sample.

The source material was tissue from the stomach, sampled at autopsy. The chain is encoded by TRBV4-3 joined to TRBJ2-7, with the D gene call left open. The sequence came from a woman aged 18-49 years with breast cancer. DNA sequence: TGCGCCAGCAGTGCAAGCACGAACCGCGGCTCCACGCAGTACTTC. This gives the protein CASSASTNRGSTQYF.